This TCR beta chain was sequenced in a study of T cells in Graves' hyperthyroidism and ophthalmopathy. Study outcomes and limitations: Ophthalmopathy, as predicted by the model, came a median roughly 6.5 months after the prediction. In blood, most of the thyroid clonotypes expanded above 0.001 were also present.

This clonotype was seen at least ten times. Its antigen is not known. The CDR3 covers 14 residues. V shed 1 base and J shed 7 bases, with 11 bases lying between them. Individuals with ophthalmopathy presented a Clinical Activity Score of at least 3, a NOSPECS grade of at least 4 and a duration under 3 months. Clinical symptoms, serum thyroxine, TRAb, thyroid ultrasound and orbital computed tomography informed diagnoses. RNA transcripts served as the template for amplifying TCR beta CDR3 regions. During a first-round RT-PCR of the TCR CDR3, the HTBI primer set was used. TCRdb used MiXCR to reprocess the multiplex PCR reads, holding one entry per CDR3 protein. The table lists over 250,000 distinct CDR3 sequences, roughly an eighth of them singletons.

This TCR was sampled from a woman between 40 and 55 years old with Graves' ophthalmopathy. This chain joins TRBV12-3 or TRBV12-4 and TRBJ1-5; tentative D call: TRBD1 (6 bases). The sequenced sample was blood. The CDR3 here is CASSLGAGVQPQHF. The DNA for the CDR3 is TGTGCCAGCAGTTTAGGCGCAGGGGTGCAGCCCCAGCATTTT.